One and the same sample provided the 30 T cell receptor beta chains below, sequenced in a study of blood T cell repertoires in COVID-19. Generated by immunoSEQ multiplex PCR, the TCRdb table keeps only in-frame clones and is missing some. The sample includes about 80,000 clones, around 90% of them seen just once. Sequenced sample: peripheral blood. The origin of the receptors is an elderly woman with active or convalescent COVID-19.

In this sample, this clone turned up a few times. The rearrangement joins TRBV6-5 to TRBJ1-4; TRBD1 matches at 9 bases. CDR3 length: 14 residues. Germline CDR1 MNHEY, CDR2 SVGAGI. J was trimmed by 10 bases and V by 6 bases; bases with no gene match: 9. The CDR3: CASSSGTGLGKLFF. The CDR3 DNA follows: TGTGCCAGCAGCTCCGGGACAGGGCTTGGAAAACTGTTTTTT.

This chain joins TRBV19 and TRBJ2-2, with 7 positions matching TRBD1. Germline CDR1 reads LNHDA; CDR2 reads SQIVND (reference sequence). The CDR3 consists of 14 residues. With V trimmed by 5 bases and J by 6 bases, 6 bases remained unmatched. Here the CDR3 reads CASSWTGSSGELFF. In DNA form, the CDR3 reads TGTGCCAGTAGTTGGACAGGTTCGTCCGGGGAGCTGTTTTTT.

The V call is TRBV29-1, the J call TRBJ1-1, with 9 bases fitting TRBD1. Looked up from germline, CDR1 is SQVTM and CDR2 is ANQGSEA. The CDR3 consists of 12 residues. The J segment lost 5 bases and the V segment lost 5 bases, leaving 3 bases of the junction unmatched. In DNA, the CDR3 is TGCAGCGTTAGACAGGGGGGAACTGAAGCTTTCTTT. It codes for CSVRQGGTEAFF.

This CDR3 reads CASSTRGTSGRRDEQYF. CDR3 bases: TGTGCCAGTAGTACCAGGGGGACTAGCGGGAGACGAGACGAGCAGTACTTC. The chain carries TRBV19 and TRBJ2-7; the match to TRBD2 covers 14 bases. From germline, CDR1 is LNHDA and CDR2 SQIVND (reference sequence). CDR3 length equals 17 residues. V dropped 4 bases and J dropped 5; count of bases not matched to a gene: 10.

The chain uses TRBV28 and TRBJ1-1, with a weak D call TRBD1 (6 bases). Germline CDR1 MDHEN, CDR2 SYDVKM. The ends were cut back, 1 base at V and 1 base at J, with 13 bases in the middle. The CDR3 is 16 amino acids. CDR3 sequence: CASSLSWVTGNTEAFF. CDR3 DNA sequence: TGTGCCAGCAGTTTATCATGGGTGACAGGGAACACTGAAGCTTTCTTT.

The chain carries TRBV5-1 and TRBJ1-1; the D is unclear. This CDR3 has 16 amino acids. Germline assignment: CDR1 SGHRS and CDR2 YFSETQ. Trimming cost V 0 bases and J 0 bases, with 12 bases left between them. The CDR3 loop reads CASSLALPPLNTEAFF. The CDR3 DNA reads TGCGCCAGCAGCTTGGCCCTTCCCCCCTTGAACACTGAAGCTTTCTTT.

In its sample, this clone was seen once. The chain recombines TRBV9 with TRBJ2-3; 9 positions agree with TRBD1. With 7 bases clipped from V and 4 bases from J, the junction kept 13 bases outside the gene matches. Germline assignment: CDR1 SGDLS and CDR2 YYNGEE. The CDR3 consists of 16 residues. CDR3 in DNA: TGTGCCAGCGGAAAACCCGGGACAGGGCCCGCAGATACGCAGTATTTT. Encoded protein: CASGKPGTGPADTQYF.

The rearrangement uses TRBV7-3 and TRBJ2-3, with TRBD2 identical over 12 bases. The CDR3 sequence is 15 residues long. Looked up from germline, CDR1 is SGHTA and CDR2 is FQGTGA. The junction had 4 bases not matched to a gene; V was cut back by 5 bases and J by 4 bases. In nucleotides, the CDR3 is TGTGCCAGCAGCCTAGCGGGAGGGGGTCCAGATACGCAGTATTTT. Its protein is CASSLAGGGPDTQYF.

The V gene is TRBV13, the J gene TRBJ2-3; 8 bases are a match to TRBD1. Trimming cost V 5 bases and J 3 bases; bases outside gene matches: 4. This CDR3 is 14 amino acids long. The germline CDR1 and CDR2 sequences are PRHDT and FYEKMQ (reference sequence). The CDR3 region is CASSPGQGTDTQYF. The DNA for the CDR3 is TGTGCCAGCAGCCCCGGACAGGGTACAGATACGCAGTATTTT.

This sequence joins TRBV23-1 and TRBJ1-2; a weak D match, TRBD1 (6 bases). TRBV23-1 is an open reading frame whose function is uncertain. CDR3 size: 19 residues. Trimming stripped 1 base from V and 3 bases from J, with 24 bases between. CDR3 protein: CASSQYRDTSKGGDYGYTF. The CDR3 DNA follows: TGCGCCAGCAGTCAATACCGGGACACCTCAAAAGGAGGAGACTATGGCTACACCTTC.

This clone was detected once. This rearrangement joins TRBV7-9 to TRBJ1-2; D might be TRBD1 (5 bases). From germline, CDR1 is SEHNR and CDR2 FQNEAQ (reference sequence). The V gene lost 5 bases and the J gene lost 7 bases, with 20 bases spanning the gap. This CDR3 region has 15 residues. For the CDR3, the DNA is TGTGCCAGCAGCGGCGTGGGGACTCTCTTCTCTGGCTACACCTTC. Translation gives CASSGVGTLFSGYTF.

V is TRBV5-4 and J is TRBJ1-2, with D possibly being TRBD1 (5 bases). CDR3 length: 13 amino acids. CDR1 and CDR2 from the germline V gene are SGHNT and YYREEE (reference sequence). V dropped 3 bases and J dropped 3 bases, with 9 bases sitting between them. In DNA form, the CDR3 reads TGTGCCAGCAGCTCAAAGACAGACTATGGCTACACCTTC. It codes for CASSSKTDYGYTF. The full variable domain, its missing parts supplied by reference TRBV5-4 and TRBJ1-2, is ETGVTQSPTHLIKTRGQQVTLRCSSQSGHNTVSWYQQALGQGPQFIFQYYREEENGRGNFPPRFSGLQFPNYSSELNVNALELDDSALYLCASSSKTDYGYTFGSGTRLTVV.

The CDR3 loop is CASSYGGSRSYEQYF. The CDR3 DNA reads as TGTGCCAGCAGTTATGGGGGCTCCCGTTCCTACGAGCAGTACTTC. The J gene is TRBJ2-7, the V gene TRBV6-2 or TRBV6-3; tentative D call: TRBD1 (6 bases). V dropped 3 bases and J dropped 1 base, with 13 bases sitting between them. Germline V gene lookup returns CDR1 MNHEY and CDR2 SVGEGT. This CDR3 is built from 15 residues.

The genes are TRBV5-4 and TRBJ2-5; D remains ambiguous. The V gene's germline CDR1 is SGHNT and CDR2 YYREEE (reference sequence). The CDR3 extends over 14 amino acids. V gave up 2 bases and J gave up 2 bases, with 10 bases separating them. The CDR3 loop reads CASSLGQRQETQYF. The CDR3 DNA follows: TGTGCCAGCAGCTTAGGCCAGCGACAAGAGACCCAGTACTTC.

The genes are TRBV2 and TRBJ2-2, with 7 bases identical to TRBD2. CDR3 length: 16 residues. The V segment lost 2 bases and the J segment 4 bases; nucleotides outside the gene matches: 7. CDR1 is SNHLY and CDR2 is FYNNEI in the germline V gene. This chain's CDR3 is CASSEIRGSGTGELFF. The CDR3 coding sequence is TGTGCCAGCAGTGAAATTCGCGGGAGTGGCACCGGGGAGCTGTTTTTT.

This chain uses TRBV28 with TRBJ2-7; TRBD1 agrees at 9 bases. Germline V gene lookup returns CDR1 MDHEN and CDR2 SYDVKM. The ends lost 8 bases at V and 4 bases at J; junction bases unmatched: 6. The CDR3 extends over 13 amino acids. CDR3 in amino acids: CASAGTGRYEQYF. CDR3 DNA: TGTGCCAGCGCCGGGACAGGGAGGTACGAGCAGTACTTC.

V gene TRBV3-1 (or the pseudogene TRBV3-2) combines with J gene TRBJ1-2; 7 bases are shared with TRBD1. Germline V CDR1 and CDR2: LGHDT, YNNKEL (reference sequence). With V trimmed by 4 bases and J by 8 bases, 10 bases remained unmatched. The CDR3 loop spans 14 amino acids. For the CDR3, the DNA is TGTGCCAGCAGCCTTAAGGAGGGGGCGAGGGGCTACACCTTC. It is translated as CASSLKEGARGYTF.

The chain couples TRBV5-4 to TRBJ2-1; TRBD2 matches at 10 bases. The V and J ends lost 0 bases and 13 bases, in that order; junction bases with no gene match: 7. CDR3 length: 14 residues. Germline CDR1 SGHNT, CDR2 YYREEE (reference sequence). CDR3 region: CASSLGTSGISQFF. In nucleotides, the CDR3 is TGTGCCAGCAGCTTGGGAACTAGCGGGATAAGTCAGTTCTTC. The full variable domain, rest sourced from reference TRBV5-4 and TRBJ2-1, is ETGVTQSPTHLIKTRGQQVTLRCSSQSGHNTVSWYQQALGQGPQFIFQYYREEENGRGNFPPRFSGLQFPNYSSELNVNALELDDSALYLCASSLGTSGISQFFGPGTRLTVL.

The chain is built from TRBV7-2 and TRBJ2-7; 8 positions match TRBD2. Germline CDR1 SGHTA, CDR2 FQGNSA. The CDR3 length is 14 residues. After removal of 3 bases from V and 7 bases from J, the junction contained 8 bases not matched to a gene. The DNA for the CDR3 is TGTGCCAGCAGCTTTGACAGCCCGGGGGGGGAGCAGTACTTC. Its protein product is CASSFDSPGGEQYF.

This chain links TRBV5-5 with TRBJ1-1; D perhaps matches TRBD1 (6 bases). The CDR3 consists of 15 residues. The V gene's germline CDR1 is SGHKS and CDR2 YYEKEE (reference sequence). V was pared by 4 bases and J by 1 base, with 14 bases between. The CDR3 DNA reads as TGTGCCAGCAGCGGGGTACAGGGTGGGAACACTGAAGCTTTCTTT. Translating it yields CASSGVQGGNTEAFF.

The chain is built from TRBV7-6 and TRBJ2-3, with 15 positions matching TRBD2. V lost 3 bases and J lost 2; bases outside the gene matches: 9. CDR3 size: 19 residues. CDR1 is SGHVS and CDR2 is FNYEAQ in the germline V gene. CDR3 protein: CASSFAPGLAGGLTDTQYF. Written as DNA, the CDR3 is TGTGCCAGCAGCTTCGCTCCGGGACTAGCGGGAGGACTCACAGATACGCAGTATTTT.

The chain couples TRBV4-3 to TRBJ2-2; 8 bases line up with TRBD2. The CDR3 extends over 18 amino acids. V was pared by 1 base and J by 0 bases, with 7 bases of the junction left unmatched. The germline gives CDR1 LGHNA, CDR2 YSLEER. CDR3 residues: CASSQVVVAGPNTGELFF. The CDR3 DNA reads TGCGCCAGCAGCCAAGTGGTAGTAGCGGGACCGAACACCGGGGAGCTGTTTTTT.

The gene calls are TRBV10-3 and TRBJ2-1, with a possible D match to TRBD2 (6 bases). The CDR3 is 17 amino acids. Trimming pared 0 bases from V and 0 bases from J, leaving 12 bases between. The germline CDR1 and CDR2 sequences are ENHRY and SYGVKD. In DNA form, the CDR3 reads TGTGCCATCAGTGAGTCGGGATCCGGGAGCTCCTACAATGAGCAGTTCTTC. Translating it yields CAISESGSGSSYNEQFF.

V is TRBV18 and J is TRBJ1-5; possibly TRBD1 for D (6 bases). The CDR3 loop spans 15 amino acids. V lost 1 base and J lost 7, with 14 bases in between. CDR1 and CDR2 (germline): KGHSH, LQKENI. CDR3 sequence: CASSPRGGQGQPQHF. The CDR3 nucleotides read TGTGCCAGCTCACCACGGGGGGGGCAGGGACAGCCCCAGCATTTT. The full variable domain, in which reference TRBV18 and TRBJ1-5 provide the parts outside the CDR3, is NAGVMQNPRHLVRRRGQEARLRCSPMKGHSHVYWYRQLPEEGLKFMVYLQKENIIDESGMPKERFSAEFPKEGPSILRIQQVVRGDSAAYFCASSPRGGQGQPQHFGDGTRLSIL.

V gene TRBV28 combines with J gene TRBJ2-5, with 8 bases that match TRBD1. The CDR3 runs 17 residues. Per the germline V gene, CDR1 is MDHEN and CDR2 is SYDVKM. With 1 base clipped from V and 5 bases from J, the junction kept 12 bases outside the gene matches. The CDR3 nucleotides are TGTGCCAGCAGTTTATATCCTGGACAGGGTGCATGGGAGACCCAGTACTTC. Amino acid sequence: CASSLYPGQGAWETQYF.

The CDR3: CASSPNRQRYDYGYTF. As DNA, the CDR3 is TGCGCCAGCAGCCCCAATCGACAGCGTTACGACTATGGCTACACCTTC. V gene TRBV10-2 combines with J gene TRBJ1-2; possible D gene TRBD1, 5 bases. Germline CDR1 and CDR2: WSHSY and SAAADI. V was pared by 6 bases and J by 3 bases, with 20 bases between. The CDR3 length is 16 residues.

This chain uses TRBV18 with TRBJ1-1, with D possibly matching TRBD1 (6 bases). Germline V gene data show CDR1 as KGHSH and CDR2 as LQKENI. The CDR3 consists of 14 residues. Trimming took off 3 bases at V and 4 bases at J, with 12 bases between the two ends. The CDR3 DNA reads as TGTGCCAGCTCACCTACAGGGTATAGCACTGAAGCTTTCTTT. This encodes CASSPTGYSTEAFF. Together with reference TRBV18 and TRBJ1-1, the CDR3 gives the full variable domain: NAGVMQNPRHLVRRRGQEARLRCSPMKGHSHVYWYRQLPEEGLKFMVYLQKENIIDESGMPKERFSAEFPKEGPSILRIQQVVRGDSAAYFCASSPTGYSTEAFFGQGTRLTVV.

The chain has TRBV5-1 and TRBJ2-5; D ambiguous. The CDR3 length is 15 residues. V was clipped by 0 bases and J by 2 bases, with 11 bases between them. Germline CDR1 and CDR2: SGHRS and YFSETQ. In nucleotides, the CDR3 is TGCGCCAGCAGCTTGGTGGTAGCTCAGCAAGAGACCCAGTACTTC. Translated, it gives CASSLVVAQQETQYF. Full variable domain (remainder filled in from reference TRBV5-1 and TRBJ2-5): KAGVTQTPRYLIKTRGQQVTLSCSPISGHRSVSWYQQTPGQGLQFLFEYFSETQRNKGNFPGRFSGRQFSNSRSEMNVSTLELGDSALYLCASSLVVAQQETQYFGPGTRLLVL.

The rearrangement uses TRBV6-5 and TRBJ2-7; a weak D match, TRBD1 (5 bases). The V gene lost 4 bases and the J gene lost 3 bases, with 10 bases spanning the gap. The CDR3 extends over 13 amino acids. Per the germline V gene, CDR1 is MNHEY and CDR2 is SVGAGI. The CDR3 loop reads CASSSRQHYEQYF. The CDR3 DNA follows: TGTGCCAGCAGTTCTCGACAGCACTACGAGCAGTACTTC.

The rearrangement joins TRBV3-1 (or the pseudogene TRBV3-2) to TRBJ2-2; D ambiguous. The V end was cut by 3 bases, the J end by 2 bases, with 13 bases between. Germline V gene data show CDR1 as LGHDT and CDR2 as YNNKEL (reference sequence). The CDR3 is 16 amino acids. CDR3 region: CASSHTSVLNTGELFF. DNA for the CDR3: TGTGCCAGCAGCCATACGAGTGTGCTAAACACCGGGGAGCTGTTTTTT.